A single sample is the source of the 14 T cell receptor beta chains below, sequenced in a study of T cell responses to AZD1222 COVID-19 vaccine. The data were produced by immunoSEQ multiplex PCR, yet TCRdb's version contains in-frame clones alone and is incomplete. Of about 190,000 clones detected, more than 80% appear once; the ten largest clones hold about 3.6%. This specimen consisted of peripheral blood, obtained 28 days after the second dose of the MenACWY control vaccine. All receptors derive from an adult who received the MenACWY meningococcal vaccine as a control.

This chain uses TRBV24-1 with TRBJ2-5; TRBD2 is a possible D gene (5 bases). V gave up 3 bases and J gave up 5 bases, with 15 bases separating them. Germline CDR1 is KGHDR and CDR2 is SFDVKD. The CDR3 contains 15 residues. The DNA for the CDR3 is TGTGCCACCAGTGATAGGAGTAGCGTATTCGAGACCCAGTACTTC. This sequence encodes CATSDRSSVFETQYF.

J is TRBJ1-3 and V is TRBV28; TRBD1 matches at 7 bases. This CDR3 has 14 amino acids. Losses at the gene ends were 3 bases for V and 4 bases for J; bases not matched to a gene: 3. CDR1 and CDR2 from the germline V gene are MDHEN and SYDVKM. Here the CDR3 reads CASSLSDRGNTIYF. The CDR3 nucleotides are TGTGCCAGCAGTTTGTCGGACAGGGGAAACACCATATATTTT.

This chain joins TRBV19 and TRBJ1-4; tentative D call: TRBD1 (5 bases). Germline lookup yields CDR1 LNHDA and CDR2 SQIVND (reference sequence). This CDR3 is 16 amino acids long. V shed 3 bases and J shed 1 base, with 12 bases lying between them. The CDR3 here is CASSIGFGGTNEKLFF. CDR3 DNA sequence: TGTGCCAGTAGTATTGGCTTCGGGGGAACTAATGAAAAACTGTTTTTT.

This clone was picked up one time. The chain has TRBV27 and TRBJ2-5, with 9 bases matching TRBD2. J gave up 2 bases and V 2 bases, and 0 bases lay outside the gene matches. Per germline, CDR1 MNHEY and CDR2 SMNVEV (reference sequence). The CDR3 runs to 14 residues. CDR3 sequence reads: CASSLAGGQETQYF. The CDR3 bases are TGTGCCAGCAGTTTAGCGGGAGGGCAAGAGACCCAGTACTTC.

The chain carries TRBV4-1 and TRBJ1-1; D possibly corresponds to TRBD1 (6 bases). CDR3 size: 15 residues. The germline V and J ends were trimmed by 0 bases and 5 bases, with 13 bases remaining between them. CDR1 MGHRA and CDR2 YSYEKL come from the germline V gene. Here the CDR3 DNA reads TGCGCCAGCAGCCAAGACTCAGGGGCCGATACTGAAGCTTTCTTT. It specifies CASSQDSGADTEAFF.

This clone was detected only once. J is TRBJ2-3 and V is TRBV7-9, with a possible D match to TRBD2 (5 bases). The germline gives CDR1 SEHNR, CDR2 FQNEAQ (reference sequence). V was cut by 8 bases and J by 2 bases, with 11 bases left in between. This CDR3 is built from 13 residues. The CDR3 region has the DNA TGTGCCAGCGGGAGCGTTAACACAGATACGCAGTATTTT. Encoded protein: CASGSVNTDTQYF.

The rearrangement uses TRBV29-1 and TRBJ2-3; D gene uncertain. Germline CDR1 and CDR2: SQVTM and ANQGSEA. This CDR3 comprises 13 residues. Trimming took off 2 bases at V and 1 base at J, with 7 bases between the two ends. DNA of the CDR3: TGCAGCGTTGAAATCGCGGGCACAGATACGCAGTATTTT. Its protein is CSVEIAGTDTQYF.

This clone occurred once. The CDR3 bases are TGTGCCAGCAGCTCCCTACAGGGATCCGCTGAAGCTTTCTTT. Translating it yields CASSSLQGSAEAFF. V is TRBV7-2 and J is TRBJ1-1, with a possible D match to TRBD1 (6 bases). Germline V CDR1 and CDR2: SGHTA, FQGNSA. CDR3 length equals 14 residues. Trimming removed 4 bases from V and 6 bases from J, with 15 bases in between.

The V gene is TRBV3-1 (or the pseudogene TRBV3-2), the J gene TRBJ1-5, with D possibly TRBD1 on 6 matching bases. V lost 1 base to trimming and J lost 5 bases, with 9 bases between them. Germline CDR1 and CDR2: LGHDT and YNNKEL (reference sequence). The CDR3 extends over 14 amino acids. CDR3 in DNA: TGTGCCAGCAGCCAAGGACGGGGGCATCAGCCCCAGCATTTT. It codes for CASSQGRGHQPQHF.

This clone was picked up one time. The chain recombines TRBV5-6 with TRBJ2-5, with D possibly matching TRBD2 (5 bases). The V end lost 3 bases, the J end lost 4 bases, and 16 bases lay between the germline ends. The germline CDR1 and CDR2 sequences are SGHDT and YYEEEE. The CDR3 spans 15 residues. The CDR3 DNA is TGTGCCAGCAGCTCCCGTTCTAGCTCTACAGAGACCCAGTACTTC. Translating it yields CASSSRSSSTETQYF.

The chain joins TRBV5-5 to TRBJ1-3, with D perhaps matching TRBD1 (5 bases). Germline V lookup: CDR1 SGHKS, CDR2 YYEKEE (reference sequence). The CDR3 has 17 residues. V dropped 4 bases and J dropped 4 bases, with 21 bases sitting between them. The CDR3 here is CASSPEHIQGSGNTIYF. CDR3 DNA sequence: TGTGCCAGCAGCCCCGAGCACATTCAGGGATCCGGAAACACCATATATTTT.

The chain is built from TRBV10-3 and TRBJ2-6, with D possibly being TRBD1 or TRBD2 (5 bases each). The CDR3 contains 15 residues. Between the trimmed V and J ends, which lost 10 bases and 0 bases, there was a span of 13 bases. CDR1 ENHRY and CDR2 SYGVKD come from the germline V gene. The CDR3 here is CASLGRISGANVLTF. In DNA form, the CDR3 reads TGTGCCAGCTTGGGACGGATCTCTGGGGCCAACGTCCTGACTTTC.

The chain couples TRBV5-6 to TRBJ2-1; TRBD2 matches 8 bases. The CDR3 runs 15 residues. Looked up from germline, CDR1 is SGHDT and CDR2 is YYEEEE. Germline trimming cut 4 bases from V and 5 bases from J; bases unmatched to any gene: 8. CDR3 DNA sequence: TGTGCCAGCAGCCCGCCGACTAGCGTAGACAATGAGCAGTTCTTC. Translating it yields CASSPPTSVDNEQFF.

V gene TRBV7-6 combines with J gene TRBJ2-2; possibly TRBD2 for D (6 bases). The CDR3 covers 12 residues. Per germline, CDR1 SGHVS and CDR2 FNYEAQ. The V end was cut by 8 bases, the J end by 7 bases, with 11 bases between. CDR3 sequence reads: CASSGVGGELFF. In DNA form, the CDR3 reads TGTGCCAGCTCGGGAGTCGGCGGGGAGCTGTTTTTT.